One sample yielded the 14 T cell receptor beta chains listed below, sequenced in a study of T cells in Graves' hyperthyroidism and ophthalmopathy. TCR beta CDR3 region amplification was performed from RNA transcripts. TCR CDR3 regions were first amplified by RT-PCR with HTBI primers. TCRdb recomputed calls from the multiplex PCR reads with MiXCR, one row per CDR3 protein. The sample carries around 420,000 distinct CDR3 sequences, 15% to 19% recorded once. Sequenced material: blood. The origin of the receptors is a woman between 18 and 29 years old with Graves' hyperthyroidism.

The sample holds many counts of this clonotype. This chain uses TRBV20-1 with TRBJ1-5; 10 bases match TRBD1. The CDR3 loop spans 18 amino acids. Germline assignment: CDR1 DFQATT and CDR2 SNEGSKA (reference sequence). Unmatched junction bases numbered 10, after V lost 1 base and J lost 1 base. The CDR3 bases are TGCAGTGCTAGAGGATCGGTAGGGGACAGGGGAAGCAATCAGCCCCAGCATTTT. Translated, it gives CSARGSVGDRGSNQPQHF.

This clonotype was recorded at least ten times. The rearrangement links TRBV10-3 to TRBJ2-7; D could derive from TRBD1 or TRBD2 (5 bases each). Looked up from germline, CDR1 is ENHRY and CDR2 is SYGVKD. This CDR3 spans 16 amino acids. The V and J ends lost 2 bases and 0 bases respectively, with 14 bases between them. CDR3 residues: CAISEGGDGSSYEQYF. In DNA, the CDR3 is TGTGCCATCAGTGAGGGGGGAGATGGGAGCTCCTACGAGCAGTACTTC.

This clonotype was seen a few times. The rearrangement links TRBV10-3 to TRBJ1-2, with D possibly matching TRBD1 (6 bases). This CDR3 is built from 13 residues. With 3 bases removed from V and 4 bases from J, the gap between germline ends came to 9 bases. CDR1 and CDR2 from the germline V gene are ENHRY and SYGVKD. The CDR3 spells CAISEGTPYGYTF. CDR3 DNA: TGTGCCATCAGTGAAGGGACACCCTATGGCTACACCTTC.

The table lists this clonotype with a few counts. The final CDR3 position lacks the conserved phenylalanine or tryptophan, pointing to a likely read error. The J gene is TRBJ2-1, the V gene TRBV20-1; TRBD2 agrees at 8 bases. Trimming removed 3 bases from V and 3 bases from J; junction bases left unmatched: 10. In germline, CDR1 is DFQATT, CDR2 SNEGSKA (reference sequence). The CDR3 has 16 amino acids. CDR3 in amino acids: CSARVLSAGGYNEQFS. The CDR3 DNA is TGCAGTGCTAGGGTTCTTTCCGCGGGAGGCTACAATGAGCAGTTCTCC.

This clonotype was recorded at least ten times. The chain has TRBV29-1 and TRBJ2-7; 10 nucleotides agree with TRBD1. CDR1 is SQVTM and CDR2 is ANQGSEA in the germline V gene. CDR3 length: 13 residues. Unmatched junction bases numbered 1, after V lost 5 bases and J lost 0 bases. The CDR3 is CSVRTGGSYEQYF. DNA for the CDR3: TGCAGCGTTCGGACAGGGGGCTCCTACGAGCAGTACTTC.

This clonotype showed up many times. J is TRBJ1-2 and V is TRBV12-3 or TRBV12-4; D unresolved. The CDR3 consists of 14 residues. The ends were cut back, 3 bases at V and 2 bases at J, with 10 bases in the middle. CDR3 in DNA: TGTGCCAGCAGTTTCGTTCTGGGCAACTATGGCTACACCTTC. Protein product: CASSFVLGNYGYTF.

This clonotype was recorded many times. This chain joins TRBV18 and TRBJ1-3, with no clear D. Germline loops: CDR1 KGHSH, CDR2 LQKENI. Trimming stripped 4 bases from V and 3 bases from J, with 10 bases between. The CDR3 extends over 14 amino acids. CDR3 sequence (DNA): TGTGCCAGCTCACTACGACACAGTGGAAACACCATATATTTT. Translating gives CASSLRHSGNTIYF. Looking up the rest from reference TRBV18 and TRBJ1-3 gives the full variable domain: NAGVMQNPRHLVRRRGQEARLRCSPMKGHSHVYWYRQLPEEGLKFMVYLQKENIIDESGMPKERFSAEFPKEGPSILRIQQVVRGDSAAYFCASSLRHSGNTIYFGEGSWLTVV.

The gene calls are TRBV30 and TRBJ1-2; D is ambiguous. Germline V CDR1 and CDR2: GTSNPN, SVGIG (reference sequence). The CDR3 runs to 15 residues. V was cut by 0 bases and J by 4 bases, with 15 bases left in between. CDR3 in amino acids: CAWSVLSGEAYGYTF. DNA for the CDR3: TGTGCCTGGAGTGTACTATCGGGAGAGGCCTATGGCTACACCTTC.

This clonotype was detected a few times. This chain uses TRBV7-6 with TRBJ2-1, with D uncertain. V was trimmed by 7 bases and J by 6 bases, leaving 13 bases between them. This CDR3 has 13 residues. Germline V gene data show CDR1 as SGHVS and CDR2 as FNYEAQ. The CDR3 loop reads CASTSGNPNEQFF. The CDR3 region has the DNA TGTGCCAGCACTTCGGGCAATCCCAATGAGCAGTTCTTC.

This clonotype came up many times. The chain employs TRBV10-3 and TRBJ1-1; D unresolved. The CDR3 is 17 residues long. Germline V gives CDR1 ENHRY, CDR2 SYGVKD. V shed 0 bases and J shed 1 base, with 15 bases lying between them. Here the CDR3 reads CAISESFDWQSNTEAFF. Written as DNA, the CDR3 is TGTGCCATCAGTGAGTCGTTCGATTGGCAGTCGAACACTGAAGCTTTCTTT.

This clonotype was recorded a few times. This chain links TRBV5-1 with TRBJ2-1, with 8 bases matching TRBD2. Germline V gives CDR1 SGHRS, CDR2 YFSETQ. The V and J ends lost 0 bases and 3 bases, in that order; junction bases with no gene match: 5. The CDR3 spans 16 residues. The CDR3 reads CASSLVGGGSYNEQFF. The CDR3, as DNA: TGCGCCAGCAGCTTGGTCGGGGGGGGAAGCTACAATGAGCAGTTCTTC. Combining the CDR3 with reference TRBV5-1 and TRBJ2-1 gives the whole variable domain KAGVTQTPRYLIKTRGQQVTLSCSPISGHRSVSWYQQTPGQGLQFLFEYFSETQRNKGNFPGRFSGRQFSNSRSEMNVSTLELGDSALYLCASSLVGGGSYNEQFFGPGTRLTVL.

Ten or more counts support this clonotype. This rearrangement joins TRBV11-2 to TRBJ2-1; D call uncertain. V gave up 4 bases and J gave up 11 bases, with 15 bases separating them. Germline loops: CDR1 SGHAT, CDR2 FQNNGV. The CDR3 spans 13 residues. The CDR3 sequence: CASSSDFTMKQFF. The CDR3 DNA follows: TGTGCCAGCAGCTCGGATTTTACAATGAAGCAGTTCTTC.

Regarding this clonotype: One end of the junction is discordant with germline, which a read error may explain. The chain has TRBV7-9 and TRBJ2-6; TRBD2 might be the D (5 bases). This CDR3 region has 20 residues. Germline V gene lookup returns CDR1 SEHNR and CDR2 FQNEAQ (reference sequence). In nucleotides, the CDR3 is TGTGCTAGCAGCTTTTCTAGCCCTGGCTCTTCTTACTCTGGGGCCAACGTCCTGACTTTC. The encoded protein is CASSFSSPGSSYSGANVLTF.

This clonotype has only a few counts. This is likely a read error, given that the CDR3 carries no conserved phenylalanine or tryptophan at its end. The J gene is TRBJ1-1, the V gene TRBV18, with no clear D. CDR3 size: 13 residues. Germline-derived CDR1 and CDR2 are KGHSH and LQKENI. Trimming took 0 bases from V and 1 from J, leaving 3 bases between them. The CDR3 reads CASSPPGNTEAFL. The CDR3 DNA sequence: TGTGCCAGCTCACCACCAGGGAACACTGAAGCTTTCCTT.